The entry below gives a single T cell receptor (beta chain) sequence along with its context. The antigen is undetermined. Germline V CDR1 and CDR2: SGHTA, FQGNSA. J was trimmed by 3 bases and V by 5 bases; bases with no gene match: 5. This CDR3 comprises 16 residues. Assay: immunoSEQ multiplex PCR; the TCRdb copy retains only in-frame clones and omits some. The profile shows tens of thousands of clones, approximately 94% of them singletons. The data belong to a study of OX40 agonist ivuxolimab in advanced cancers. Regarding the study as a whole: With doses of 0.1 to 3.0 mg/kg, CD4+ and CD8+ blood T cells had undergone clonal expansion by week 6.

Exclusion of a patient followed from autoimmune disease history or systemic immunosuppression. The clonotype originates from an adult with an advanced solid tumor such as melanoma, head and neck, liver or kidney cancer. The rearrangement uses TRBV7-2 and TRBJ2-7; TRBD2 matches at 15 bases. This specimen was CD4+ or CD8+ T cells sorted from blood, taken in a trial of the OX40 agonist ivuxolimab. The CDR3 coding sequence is TGTGCCAGCAGCCCGGGACTAGCGGGAGGCCGCTACGAGCAGTACTTC. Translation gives CASSPGLAGGRYEQYF.